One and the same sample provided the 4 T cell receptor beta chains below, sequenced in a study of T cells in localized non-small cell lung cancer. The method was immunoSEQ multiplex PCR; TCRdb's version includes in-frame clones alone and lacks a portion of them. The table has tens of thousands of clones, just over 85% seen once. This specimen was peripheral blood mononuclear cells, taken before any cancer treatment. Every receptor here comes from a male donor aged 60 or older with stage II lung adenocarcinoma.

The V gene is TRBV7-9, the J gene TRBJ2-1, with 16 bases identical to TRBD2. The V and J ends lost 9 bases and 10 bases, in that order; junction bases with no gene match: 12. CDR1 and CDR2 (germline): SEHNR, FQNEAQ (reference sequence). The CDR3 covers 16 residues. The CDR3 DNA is TGTGCCAGTGCCCCGGGACTAGCGGGAGGGCCGGGGGAGCAGTTCTTC. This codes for CASAPGLAGGPGEQFF.

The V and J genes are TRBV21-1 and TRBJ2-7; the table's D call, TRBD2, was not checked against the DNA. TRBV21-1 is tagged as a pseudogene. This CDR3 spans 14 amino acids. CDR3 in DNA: TGTGCCAGCAGCCCAGGGGCGGGAGTCTGCGAGCAGTACTTC. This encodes CASSPGAGVCEQYF.

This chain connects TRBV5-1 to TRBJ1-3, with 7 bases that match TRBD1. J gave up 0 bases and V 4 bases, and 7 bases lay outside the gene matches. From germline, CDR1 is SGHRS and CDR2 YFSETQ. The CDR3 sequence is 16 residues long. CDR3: CASSMTGRLSGNTIYF. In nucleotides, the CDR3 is TGCGCCAGCAGCATGACAGGGCGCCTCTCTGGAAACACCATATATTTT.

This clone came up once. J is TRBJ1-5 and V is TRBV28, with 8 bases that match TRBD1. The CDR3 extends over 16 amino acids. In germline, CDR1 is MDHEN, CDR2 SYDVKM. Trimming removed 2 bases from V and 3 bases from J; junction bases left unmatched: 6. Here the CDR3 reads CASSLGDRIINQPQHF. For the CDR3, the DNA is TGTGCCAGCAGTTTAGGGGACAGGATTATCAATCAGCCCCAGCATTTT.